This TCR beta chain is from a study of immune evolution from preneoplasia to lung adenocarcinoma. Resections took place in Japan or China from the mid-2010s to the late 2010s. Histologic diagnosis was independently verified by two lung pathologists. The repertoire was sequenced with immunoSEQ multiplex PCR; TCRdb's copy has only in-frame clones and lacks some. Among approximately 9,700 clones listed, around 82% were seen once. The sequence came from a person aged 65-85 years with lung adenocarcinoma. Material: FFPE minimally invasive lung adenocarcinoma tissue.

The CDR3 spells CASSLFSGQTYEQYF. In DNA, the CDR3 is TGTGCCAGCAGCTTATTTTCGGGACAGACCTACGAGCAGTACTTC. This chain joins TRBV11-1 and TRBJ2-7; 7 bases map to TRBD1. Germline CDR1 and CDR2: SGHAT and FQDESV (reference sequence). The CDR3 has 15 amino acids. V gave up 2 bases and J gave up 2 bases; unmatched junction bases: 6.